The rows below give T cell receptor beta chains drawn from one sample of a study of T cell repertoires in cytomegalovirus infection. TCRdb passed the reads through MiXCR, listing each CDR3 protein once. Of roughly 630,000 distinct CDR3 sequences in the sample, approximately 24% were seen once. Material for sequencing was CD8+ T cells from PBMCs. Receptors originate from a human donor in good health (CMV status not recorded). Some clones in this sample may be carry-over from other donors' samples. The CDR3 runs from the conserved cysteine through the conserved F or W. Fields, in order: clone size, D gene, J gene, V gene, CDR3 length, CDR3 protein, CDR3 DNA. D genes are given only for firm matches. Clone size is stated in some rows and not others, as once, few, many or a class when expanded.

clone_size: few; d_call: -; j_call: TRBJ2-1; v_call: TRBV7-9; cdr3_length: 16; cdr3_aa: CASSPRRIQTYNEQFF; cdr3_nt: TGTGCCAGCAGCCCCCGCAGGATTCAAACCTACAATGAGCAGTTCTTC
clone_size: -; d_call: TRBD1; j_call: TRBJ2-4; v_call: TRBV28; cdr3_length: 13; cdr3_aa: CASSIQGGNIQYF; cdr3_nt: TGTGCCAGCAGCATACAGGGGGGAAACATTCAGTACTTC
clone_size: few; d_call: TRBD1; j_call: TRBJ1-1; v_call: TRBV6-2/TRBV6-3; cdr3_length: 12; cdr3_aa: CASRPGTGEAFF; cdr3_nt: TGTGCCAGCAGGCCCGGGACAGGTGAAGCTTTCTTT
clone_size: many; d_call: -; j_call: TRBJ2-1; v_call: TRBV7-6; cdr3_length: 14; cdr3_aa: CASTTRDLANEQFF; cdr3_nt: TGTGCCAGCACCACGCGGGACTTAGCCAATGAGCAGTTCTTC
clone_size: -; d_call: -; j_call: TRBJ1-1; v_call: TRBV6-2/TRBV6-3; cdr3_length: 12; cdr3_aa: CASSSSKTEAFF; cdr3_nt: TGTGCCAGCAGTTCGTCCAAGACGGAAGCTTTCTTT
clone_size: -; d_call: -; j_call: TRBJ1-1; v_call: TRBV19; cdr3_length: 11; cdr3_aa: CASGYNTEAFF; cdr3_nt: TGTGCCAGTGGGTATAACACTGAAGCTTTCTTT
clone_size: -; d_call: TRBD2; j_call: TRBJ2-2; v_call: TRBV6-2/TRBV6-3; cdr3_length: 19; cdr3_aa: CASLSLPGLGESNTGELFF; cdr3_nt: TGTGCCAGCCTATCTTTACCGGGACTAGGGGAATCGAACACCGGGGAGCTGTTTTTT
clone_size: -; d_call: -; j_call: TRBJ2-1; v_call: TRBV2; cdr3_length: 14; cdr3_aa: CAILRGVAYNEQFF; cdr3_nt: TGTGCCATTCTCAGAGGGGTAGCCTACAATGAGCAGTTCTTC
clone_size: few; d_call: -; j_call: TRBJ2-7; v_call: TRBV7-2; cdr3_length: 12; cdr3_aa: CASSWESYEQYF; cdr3_nt: TGTGCCAGCAGCTGGGAATCCTACGAGCAGTACTTC
clone_size: few; d_call: -; j_call: TRBJ1-5; v_call: TRBV27; cdr3_length: 14; cdr3_aa: CASSSGGINQPQHF; cdr3_nt: TGTGCCAGCAGTTCAGGAGGGATTAATCAGCCCCAGCATTTT
clone_size: -; d_call: -; j_call: TRBJ2-1; v_call: TRBV6-5; cdr3_length: 17; cdr3_aa: CASSYLTSLSSYNEQFF; cdr3_nt: TGTGCCAGCAGTTACTTAACTAGTTTGAGCTCCTACAATGAGCAGTTCTTC
clone_size: -; d_call: TRBD1; j_call: TRBJ1-1; v_call: TRBV7-9; cdr3_length: 13; cdr3_aa: CASSSGGYGEAFF; cdr3_nt: TGTGCCAGCAGCTCAGGGGGCTATGGTGAAGCTTTCTTT
clone_size: -; d_call: -; j_call: TRBJ2-6; v_call: TRBV29-1; cdr3_length: 17; cdr3_aa: CSVEVAAPGSGANVLTF; cdr3_nt: TGCAGCGTTGAGGTGGCAGCGCCTGGGTCTGGGGCCAACGTCCTGACTTTC
clone_size: -; d_call: -; j_call: TRBJ2-5; v_call: TRBV6-2/TRBV6-3; cdr3_length: 13; cdr3_aa: CASSYIGQETQYF; cdr3_nt: TGTGCCAGCAGTTACATCGGGCAAGAGACCCAGTACTTC
clone_size: few; d_call: -; j_call: TRBJ2-2; v_call: TRBV3-1; cdr3_length: 16; cdr3_aa: CASSRKVLPNTGELFF; cdr3_nt: TGTGCCAGCAGCCGTAAAGTACTTCCGAACACCGGGGAGCTGTTTTTT
clone_size: many; d_call: -; j_call: TRBJ2-2; v_call: TRBV14; cdr3_length: 14; cdr3_aa: CASRGGIPTGELFF; cdr3_nt: TGTGCCAGCAGGGGTGGAATCCCCACCGGGGAGCTGTTTTTT
clone_size: few; d_call: -; j_call: TRBJ2-3; v_call: TRBV28; cdr3_length: 13; cdr3_aa: CASSLSPPDTQYF; cdr3_nt: TGTGCCAGCAGTTTATCTCCCCCAGATACGCAGTATTTT
clone_size: -; d_call: TRBD1; j_call: TRBJ2-3; v_call: TRBV6-6; cdr3_length: 19; cdr3_aa: CASSGYGTGGRVGTDTQYF; cdr3_nt: TGTGCCAGCAGTGGATACGGGACAGGGGGTAGGGTTGGCACAGATACGCAGTATTTT
clone_size: many; d_call: TRBD1; j_call: TRBJ1-1; v_call: TRBV7-8; cdr3_length: 14; cdr3_aa: CASSFSGGETEAFF; cdr3_nt: TGTGCCAGCAGCTTCTCAGGGGGAGAAACTGAAGCTTTCTTT
clone_size: few; d_call: -; j_call: TRBJ1-3; v_call: TRBV6-6; cdr3_length: 16; cdr3_aa: CASSFGAQSSGNTIYF; cdr3_nt: TGTGCCAGCAGTTTCGGCGCCCAGAGCTCTGGAAACACCATATATTTT
clone_size: many; d_call: -; j_call: TRBJ2-5; v_call: TRBV7-9; cdr3_length: 16; cdr3_aa: CASSLRASGYQETQYF; cdr3_nt: TGTGCCAGCAGCTTACGCGCGAGCGGTTATCAAGAGACCCAGTACTTC
clone_size: -; d_call: -; j_call: TRBJ2-5; v_call: TRBV5-4; cdr3_length: 14; cdr3_aa: CASSYFGGEETQYF; cdr3_nt: TGTGCCAGCAGTTACTTTGGAGGAGAAGAGACCCAGTACTTC
clone_size: few; d_call: TRBD2; j_call: TRBJ2-1; v_call: TRBV6-2/TRBV6-3; cdr3_length: 20; cdr3_aa: CASILSGGPVPPFLYNEQFF; cdr3_nt: TGTGCCAGCATTCTTAGCGGGGGGCCGGTCCCCCCCTTTTTATACAATGAGCAGTTCTTC
clone_size: few; d_call: TRBD2; j_call: TRBJ2-5; v_call: TRBV25-1; cdr3_length: 13; cdr3_aa: CASRRAGGETQYF; cdr3_nt: TGTGCCAGCAGGAGAGCGGGGGGAGAGACCCAGTACTTC
clone_size: -; d_call: -; j_call: TRBJ1-2; v_call: TRBV14; cdr3_length: 13; cdr3_aa: CASSQAMVYGYTF; cdr3_nt: TGTGCCAGCAGCCAAGCCATGGTCTATGGCTACACCTTC